Below are 28 T cell receptor beta chains sequenced from a single sample in a study of beta chain features in type 1 diabetes. Their antigen targets remain unknown. The investigators reverse transcribed all of the isolated RNA, so they sequenced expressed TCRB transcripts. Libraries were prepared by immunoSEQ multiplex PCR; TCRdb keeps only in-frame clonotypes and omits some of them. In the table there are about 400,000 clones, roughly an eighth of which are singletons. General study findings and limits: Shorter TCRB CDR3s, moderately but significantly so, were found in Type 1 diabetes patients in all four CD4+ subsets.

Sequenced sample: naive CD4+ T cells from blood. These receptors originate from a woman between 18 and 30 years old with type 1 diabetes.

This clone turned up a few times. One end of the junction is discordant with germline, which a read error may explain. The chain employs TRBV29-1 and TRBJ1-1; possibly TRBD1 for D (6 bases). CDR3 length: 12 residues. Per the germline V gene, CDR1 is SQVTM and CDR2 is ANQGSEA. DNA of the CDR3: TGCAGCGTTGACGAGGGGGACGGATTTTGTTACTTT. It encodes CSVDEGDGFCYF.

This chain uses TRBV6-1 with TRBJ2-5; TRBD2 agrees at 8 bases. The germline gives CDR1 MNHNS, CDR2 SASEGT. CDR3 length: 14 amino acids. The V and J ends lost 6 bases and 5 bases, in that order; junction bases with no gene match: 8. CDR3 DNA: TGTGCCAGCAGGAATCCGGGAGGGACGGAGACCCAGTACTTC. Encoded protein: CASRNPGGTETQYF.

In its sample, this clone was seen a few times. V gene TRBV7-2 combines with J gene TRBJ2-2, with no clear D. The germline CDR1 and CDR2 sequences are SGHTA and FQGNSA. Trimming removed 3 bases at V and 0 bases at J, with 5 bases between. This CDR3 has 14 amino acids. CDR3 sequence reads: CASSFQANTGELFF. CDR3 DNA sequence: TGTGCCAGCAGCTTTCAGGCGAACACCGGGGAGCTGTTTTTT.

The V call is TRBV7-9, the J call TRBJ1-1; D is uncertain. This CDR3 region has 14 residues. Deletions cut 5 bases from V and 4 bases from J, with 14 bases between. Germline CDR1 is SEHNR and CDR2 is FQNEAQ (reference sequence). The CDR3 spells CASSLGSAGTEAFF. The CDR3 DNA reads as TGTGCCAGCAGCCTAGGGTCGGCGGGCACTGAAGCTTTCTTT.

The genes are TRBV6-6 and TRBJ2-7; possible D gene TRBD2, 6 bases. V was pared by 6 bases and J by 7 bases, with 13 bases between. The CDR3 totals 12 residues. The V gene's germline CDR1 is MNHNY and CDR2 SVGAGI (reference sequence). The CDR3 DNA follows: TGTGCCAGCAGACCTGCCGGGGGTGAGCAGTACTTC. The encoded protein is CASRPAGGEQYF.

Only a few counts were recorded for this clone. The chain joins TRBV28 to TRBJ1-2; no definite D call. Germline V gene sequence: CDR1 MDHEN, CDR2 SYDVKM. The length of the CDR3 is 13 residues. The germline V and J ends were trimmed by 8 bases and 8 bases, with 18 bases remaining between them. CDR3 nucleotides: TGTGCCAGCGGCAGAAACGGGATGGCGGGCTACACCTTC. This translates into CASGRNGMAGYTF.

This sequence joins TRBV27 and TRBJ2-3, with 7 bases fitting TRBD2. V gave up 5 bases and J gave up 9 bases; unmatched junction bases: 5. Germline loops: CDR1 MNHEY, CDR2 SMNVEV (reference sequence). The CDR3 totals 12 residues. CDR3 nucleotide sequence: TGTGCCAGCAGTGTACCAGCGGGGACGCAGTATTTT. Its protein is CASSVPAGTQYF.

The V gene is TRBV5-1, the J gene TRBJ2-5, with D possibly being TRBD2 (5 bases). In germline, CDR1 is SGHRS, CDR2 YFSETQ. The V end lost 3 bases, the J end lost 1 base, and 19 bases lay between the germline ends. The CDR3 is made up of 17 amino acids. The CDR3 DNA is TGCGCCAGCAGCTCCCGAGGGCTACAAAATTCCCAAGAGACCCAGTACTTC. This gives the protein CASSSRGLQNSQETQYF. The variable domain in full, with the rest retrieved from reference TRBV5-1 and TRBJ2-5, is KAGVTQTPRYLIKTRGQQVTLSCSPISGHRSVSWYQQTPGQGLQFLFEYFSETQRNKGNFPGRFSGRQFSNSRSEMNVSTLELGDSALYLCASSSRGLQNSQETQYFGPGTRLLVL.

This clone has just a few counts. The chain carries TRBV7-9 and TRBJ2-7, with 8 bases matching TRBD2. Germline V lookup: CDR1 SEHNR, CDR2 FQNEAQ (reference sequence). Trimming took 5 bases from V and 5 from J; bases not matched to a gene: 11. The CDR3 is made up of 15 amino acids. CDR3 amino acids: CASSPIGLAADEQYF. In nucleotides, the CDR3 is TGTGCCAGCAGCCCTATAGGACTAGCAGCTGACGAGCAGTACTTC.

The genes are TRBV18 and TRBJ2-7, with a possible D match to TRBD1 (5 bases). The CDR3 has 14 amino acids. The germline V and J ends were trimmed by 0 bases and 7 bases, with 13 bases remaining between them. The germline V gene encodes CDR1 KGHSH and CDR2 LQKENI. The CDR3 region is CASSPPGQSGEQYF. For the CDR3, the DNA is TGTGCCAGCTCACCACCGGGGCAATCAGGGGAGCAGTACTTC.

This chain uses TRBV9 with TRBJ2-5, with 7 nucleotides matching TRBD1. The germline V gene has CDR1 SGDLS and CDR2 YYNGEE. J was trimmed by 2 bases and V by 1 base; bases with no gene match: 2. The CDR3 extends over 14 amino acids. As DNA, the CDR3 is TGTGCCAGCAGCGTATTGACAGGGCAAGAGACCCAGTACTTC. Protein sequence: CASSVLTGQETQYF.

In its sample, this clone was seen a few times. The V gene is TRBV4-1, the J gene TRBJ1-5; D uncertain. Germline loops: CDR1 MGHRA, CDR2 YSYEKL. The CDR3 loop spans 16 amino acids. Trimming removed 0 bases from V and 6 bases from J, with 15 bases in between. The CDR3 nucleotides read TGCGCCAGCAGCCAAGAAGCCCCGGTACTCGGTCAGCCCCAGCATTTT. This translates into CASSQEAPVLGQPQHF.

This clone was counted between two and nine times. This chain uses TRBV18 with TRBJ2-3, with a possible D match to TRBD1 (6 bases). The germline CDR1 and CDR2 sequences are KGHSH and LQKENI. CDR3 size: 14 residues. V lost 4 bases and J lost 0, with 8 bases in between. CDR3 DNA sequence: TGTGCCAGCTCACTCCAGGGGAGCACAGATACGCAGTATTTT. It is translated as CASSLQGSTDTQYF. The full variable domain, with the rest looked up from reference TRBV18 and TRBJ2-3, is NAGVMQNPRHLVRRRGQEARLRCSPMKGHSHVYWYRQLPEEGLKFMVYLQKENIIDESGMPKERFSAEFPKEGPSILRIQQVVRGDSAAYFCASSLQGSTDTQYFGPGTRLTVL.

The sample holds a few counts of this clone. The same CDR3 can be traced to other DNA sequences in this sample. The gene calls are TRBV7-2 and TRBJ1-2, with D perhaps matching TRBD1 (5 bases). The V end lost 5 bases, the J end lost 2 bases, and 9 bases lay between the germline ends. The CDR3 extends over 13 amino acids. Germline CDR1 and CDR2: SGHTA and FQGNSA. The CDR3 nucleotides are TGTGCCAGCAGCCTTCAGGGAAACTATGGCTACACCTTC. The encoded protein is CASSLQGNYGYTF.

V usage is TRBV10-3 and J usage is TRBJ2-1; 11 bases line up with TRBD2. Germline lookup yields CDR1 ENHRY and CDR2 SYGVKD. The length of the CDR3 is 13 residues. Trimming took 10 bases from V and 10 from J; bases not matched to a gene: 9. As DNA, the CDR3 is TGTGCCACCGGGACTAGCGGCTCTGAAGAGCAGTTCTTC. As protein: CATGTSGSEEQFF.

The CDR3 here is CASSSDRVFGYTF. The CDR3 DNA reads TGTGCCAGCTCATCGGACAGGGTTTTTGGCTACACCTTC. This chain connects TRBV18 to TRBJ1-2; 8 nucleotides match TRBD1. Germline loops: CDR1 KGHSH, CDR2 LQKENI. The CDR3 spans 13 residues. J lost 7 bases, V lost 5 bases, and 6 bases had no gene match.

The V gene is TRBV4-3, the J gene TRBJ2-2; TRBD2 matches 9 bases. Germline V gives CDR1 LGHNA, CDR2 YSLEER. Trimming at V came to 0 bases and at J to 7 bases, leaving 6 bases not matched to a gene. This CDR3 region has 16 residues. This CDR3 is CASSQELVAGVGELFF. The CDR3 coding sequence is TGCGCCAGCAGCCAAGAGTTGGTAGCGGGAGTCGGGGAGCTGTTTTTT.

On this clone itself: One end of the junction does not line up with germline, which may come from a read error. V gene TRBV28 combines with J gene TRBJ2-7; perhaps TRBD2 as D (5 bases). CDR1 is MDHEN, CDR2 SYDVKM, per germline. CDR3 length: 15 residues. CDR3 in amino acids: CASTSPVGISDEQYF. Here the CDR3 DNA reads TGTGCCAGCACCTCTCCGGTCGGGATCTCCGACGAGCAGTACTTC.

This clone came up a few times. V is TRBV29-1 and J is TRBJ1-4; D is unresolved. Trimming cost V 7 bases and J 5 bases, with 11 bases left between them. The germline V gene encodes CDR1 SQVTM and CDR2 ANQGSEA. The CDR3 extends over 12 amino acids. The CDR3 DNA sequence: TGCAGCGGCCGGGATTCAAATGAAAAACTGTTTTTT. This gives the protein CSGRDSNEKLFF. Using reference TRBV29-1 and TRBJ1-4 for the parts outside the CDR3, the full variable domain is SAVISQKPSRDICQRGTSLTIQCQVDSQVTMMFWYRQQPGQSLTLIATANQGSEATYESGFVIDKFPISRPNLTFSTLTVSNMSPEDSSIYLCSGRDSNEKLFFGSGTQLSVL.

Only a few counts were recorded for this clone. V gene TRBV7-3 combines with J gene TRBJ2-1, with D maybe TRBD1 (6 bases). Trimming left V 3 bases short and J 4 bases short, with 13 bases between. Germline V CDR1 and CDR2: SGHTA, FQGTGA. CDR3 length equals 15 residues. CDR3 coding DNA: TGTGCCAGCAGCTTGGCACAGGGAATGTACAATGAGCAGTTCTTC. This translates into CASSLAQGMYNEQFF.

Only a few counts were recorded for this clone. The chain links TRBV28 to TRBJ1-1; weak D call: TRBD1 (5 bases). The germline V and J ends were trimmed by 7 bases and 3 bases, with 12 bases remaining between them. The CDR3 covers 13 residues. Germline assignment: CDR1 MDHEN and CDR2 SYDVKM. The CDR3 protein is CASMETAYTEAFF. The CDR3 nucleotides read TGTGCCAGCATGGAGACAGCGTACACTGAAGCTTTCTTT.

This clone was found a few times. V gene TRBV28 combines with J gene TRBJ2-2; 9 positions agree with TRBD2. In germline, CDR1 is MDHEN, CDR2 SYDVKM. The junction had 4 bases not matched to a gene; V was cut back by 6 bases and J by 2 bases. This CDR3 is 15 amino acids long. This CDR3 is CASRRTSANTGELFF. As DNA, the CDR3 is TGTGCCAGCAGAAGGACTAGCGCAAACACCGGGGAGCTGTTTTTT.

This clone was detected only a few times. The rearrangement uses TRBV7-9 and TRBJ1-1, with D possibly matching TRBD1 (5 bases). Trimming took 5 bases from V and 4 from J, leaving 14 bases between them. CDR1 is SEHNR and CDR2 is FQNEAQ in the germline V gene (reference sequence). CDR3 size: 14 residues. The CDR3 region has the DNA TGTGCCAGCAGCGCCCAGGGTAAGAGCACTGAAGCTTTCTTT. This sequence encodes CASSAQGKSTEAFF.

This sequence joins TRBV9 and TRBJ2-1; weak D call: TRBD1 (6 bases). Germline-derived CDR1 and CDR2 are SGDLS and YYNGEE. CDR3 length: 13 amino acids. Trimming cost V 4 bases and J 9 bases, with 14 bases left between them. The CDR3 reads CASSQQGLGEQFF. CDR3 DNA sequence: TGTGCCAGCAGCCAACAGGGTCTTGGTGAGCAGTTCTTC.

In its sample, this clone was seen a few times. The chain has TRBV9 and TRBJ2-1, with 7 bases fitting TRBD2. The CDR3 extends over 13 amino acids. Germline assignment: CDR1 SGDLS and CDR2 YYNGEE. Losses at the gene ends were 10 bases for V and 7 bases for J; bases not matched to a gene: 11. CDR3 DNA sequence: TGTGCCGTCTGGGGCGGGGGACCGAATGAGCAGTTCTTC. As protein: CAVWGGGPNEQFF.

V and J are TRBV15 and TRBJ2-3; 7 nucleotides agree with TRBD2. The V gene's germline CDR1 is LNHNV and CDR2 YYDKDF (reference sequence). The V segment lost 3 bases and the J segment 3 bases; nucleotides outside the gene matches: 9. This CDR3 is built from 16 residues. DNA for the CDR3: TGTGCCACCAGCAGCCCGCGGGGGAGGGGTACAGATACGCAGTATTTT. Translation: CATSSPRGRGTDTQYF.

This clone was seen a handful of times. The chain is built from TRBV21-1 and TRBJ1-4; the table's D call, TRBD1, has no DNA check behind it. TRBV21-1 is a documented pseudogene. The CDR3 has 16 residues. The CDR3: CASSRGEDRVDEKLFF. The CDR3 DNA reads TGTGCCAGCAGCAGAGGGGAGGACAGGGTAGATGAAAAACTGTTTTTT.

The CDR3 loop is CASSPAGGSYEQYF. The CDR3 DNA reads as TGTGCCAGCAGCCCCGCCGGAGGATCCTACGAGCAGTACTTC. V usage is TRBV7-9 and J usage is TRBJ2-7; D is perhaps TRBD2 (5 bases). Trimming stripped 5 bases from V and 1 base from J, with 12 bases between. Germline CDR1 SEHNR, CDR2 FQNEAQ (reference sequence). The CDR3 has 14 residues.